The entry below describes one TCR beta chain. Its target is unknown. The data stem from a study of cytomegalovirus exposure and HLA in healthy donors. Germline-derived CDR1 and CDR2 are PRHDT and FYEKMQ (reference sequence). Trimming took off 4 bases at V and 4 bases at J, with 20 bases between the two ends. CDR3 length: 16 residues. When sampled, the donors appeared nominally healthy, though they likely had unrecorded immune exposures. Broader study findings: HLA alleles were associated with around 17,000 TCR beta sequences in a later analysis at 0.05 false discovery rate. Most CMV-associated TCR beta chains appeared HLA-restricted in a later analysis.

The PCR was carried out with 60 Vbeta primers and 13 Jbeta primers. Here immunoSEQ multiplex PCR was the method, and the copy in TCRdb shows in-frame clones only, minus some. The sample consists of some 150,000 clones, more than 75% of them appearing once. The genes are TRBV13 and TRBJ2-7, with TRBD2 as a possible D gene (6 bases). Material: PBMCs. The receptor comes from a human donor in good health. CDR3 protein: CASSSSSDTGVYEQYF. The CDR3 DNA is TGTGCCAGCAGCTCATCGTCCGACACGGGGGTTTACGAGCAGTACTTC.